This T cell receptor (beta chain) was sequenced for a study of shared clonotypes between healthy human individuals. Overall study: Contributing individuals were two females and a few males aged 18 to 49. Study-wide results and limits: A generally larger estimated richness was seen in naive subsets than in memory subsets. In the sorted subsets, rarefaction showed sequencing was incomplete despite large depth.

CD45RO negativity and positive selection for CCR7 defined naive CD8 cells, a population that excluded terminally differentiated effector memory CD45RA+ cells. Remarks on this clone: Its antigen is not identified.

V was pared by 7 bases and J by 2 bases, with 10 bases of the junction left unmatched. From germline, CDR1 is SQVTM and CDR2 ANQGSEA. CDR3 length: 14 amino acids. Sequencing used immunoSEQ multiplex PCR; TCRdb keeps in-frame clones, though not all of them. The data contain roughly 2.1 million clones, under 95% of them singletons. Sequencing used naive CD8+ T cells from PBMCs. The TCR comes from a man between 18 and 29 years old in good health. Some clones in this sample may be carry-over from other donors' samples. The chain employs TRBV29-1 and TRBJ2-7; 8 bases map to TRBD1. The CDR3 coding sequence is TGCAGCGCTGCCCTGACAGGGGCGCCCTACGAGCAGTACTTC. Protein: CSAALTGAPYEQYF.